The clone carrying this T cell receptor (beta chain) was observed a few times. These data come from a study of cytomegalovirus exposure and HLA in healthy donors. J was trimmed by 8 bases and V by 3 bases; bases with no gene match: 6. Per germline, CDR1 SGHVS and CDR2 FQNEAQ. This CDR3 spans 14 amino acids. Use of 60 Vbeta and 13 Jbeta primers characterized the PCR. TCRdb's table, derived via immunoSEQ multiplex PCR, lists solely in-frame clones and lacks some. The sample lists roughly 120,000 clones, roughly 69% occurring once. Sequenced material: PBMCs. The receptor was isolated from a woman aged 35 to 49 in good health and CMV-seropositive. The chain recombines TRBV7-8 with TRBJ2-1; 8 bases line up with TRBD2. CDR3 sequence reads: CASSFGGASYEQFF. For the CDR3, the DNA is TGTGCCAGCAGCTTCGGGGGGGCAAGTTATGAGCAGTTCTTC.